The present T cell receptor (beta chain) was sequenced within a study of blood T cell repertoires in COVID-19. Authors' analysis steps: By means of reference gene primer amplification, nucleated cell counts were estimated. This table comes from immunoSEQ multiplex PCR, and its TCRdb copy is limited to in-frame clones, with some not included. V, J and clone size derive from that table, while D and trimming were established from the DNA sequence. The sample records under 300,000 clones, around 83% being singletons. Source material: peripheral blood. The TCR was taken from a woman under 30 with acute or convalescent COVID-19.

The CDR3 spells CASSDQTSGNTDTQYF. CDR3 coding DNA: TGTGCCAGCAGTGACCAAACTAGCGGAAACACAGATACGCAGTATTTT. The chain uses TRBV6-4 and TRBJ2-3, with TRBD2 identical over 8 bases. Germline V gene data show CDR1 as MRHNA and CDR2 as SNTAGT. The CDR3 sequence is 16 residues long. After removal of 2 bases from V and 2 bases from J, the junction contained 6 bases not matched to a gene.